This T cell receptor (beta chain) was identified during a study of early T cells in non-severe SARS-CoV-2 infection. Study overall: Sequencing targeted bulk RNA from unsorted whole blood, leaving chains unpaired.

By sample fraction, this clonotype is medium-sized. As yet, its antigen is unknown. The study's findings and limits: Reliance on VDJdb matching favored anti-spike CD8 responses; private and CD4 specificities were missed.

In the library, individual cDNA molecules carried attached unique molecular identifiers. MiXCR, applied by TCRdb to the 5' RACE reads, yields one record per CDR3 protein. Among approximately 45,000 distinct CDR3 sequences listed, roughly a tenth were seen once. The trim removed 5 bases at V and 3 bases at J, leaving 5 bases unmatched. The CDR3 length is 14 residues. The germline CDR1 and CDR2 sequences are SGHKS and YYEKEE (reference sequence). This receptor was obtained from an adult who was a healthcare worker with PCR-confirmed SARS-CoV-2 infection or an uninfected control (not recorded which). This chain links TRBV5-5 with TRBJ2-7, with TRBD1 matching 10 bases. Sequencing was carried out using whole blood. The CDR3 coding sequence is TGTGCCAGCAGACCGGGACAGGGGAACTACGAGCAGTACTTC. Translating gives CASRPGQGNYEQYF.